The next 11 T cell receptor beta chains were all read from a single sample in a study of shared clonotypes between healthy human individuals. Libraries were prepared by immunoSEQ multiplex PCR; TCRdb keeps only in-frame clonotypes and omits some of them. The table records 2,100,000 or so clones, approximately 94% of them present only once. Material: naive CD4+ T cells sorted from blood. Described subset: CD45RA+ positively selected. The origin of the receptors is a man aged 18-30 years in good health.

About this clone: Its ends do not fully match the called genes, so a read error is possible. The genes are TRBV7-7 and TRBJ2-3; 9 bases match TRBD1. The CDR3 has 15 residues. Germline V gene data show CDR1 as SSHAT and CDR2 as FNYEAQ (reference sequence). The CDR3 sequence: CASSFGQGHTDTQYF. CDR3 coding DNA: TGTGCTAGCAGCTTCGGACAGGGGCACACAGATACGCAGTATTTT. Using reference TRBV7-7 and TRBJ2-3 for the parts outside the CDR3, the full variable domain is GAGVSQSPRYKVTKRGQDVTLRCDPISSHATLYWYQQALGQGPEFLTYFNYEAQPDKSGLPSDRFSAERPEGSISTLTIQRTEQRDSAMYRCASSFGQGHTDTQYFGPGTRLTVL.

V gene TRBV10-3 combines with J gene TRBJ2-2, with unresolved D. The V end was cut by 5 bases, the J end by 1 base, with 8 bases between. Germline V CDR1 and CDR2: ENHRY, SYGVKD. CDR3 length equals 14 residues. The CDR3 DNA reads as TGTGCCATCAGTATGAATGGGAACACCGGGGAGCTGTTTTTT. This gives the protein CAISMNGNTGELFF.

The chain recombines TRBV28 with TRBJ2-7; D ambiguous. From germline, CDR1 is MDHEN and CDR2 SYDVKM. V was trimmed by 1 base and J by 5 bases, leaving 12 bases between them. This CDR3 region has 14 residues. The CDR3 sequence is CASSLSVGQDEQYF. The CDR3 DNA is TGTGCCAGCAGTTTATCCGTGGGTCAGGACGAGCAGTACTTC.

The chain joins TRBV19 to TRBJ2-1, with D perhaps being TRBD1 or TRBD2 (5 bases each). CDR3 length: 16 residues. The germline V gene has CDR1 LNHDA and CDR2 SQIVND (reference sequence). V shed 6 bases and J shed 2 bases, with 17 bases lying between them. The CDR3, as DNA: TGTGCCAGTAGGACGAGGGGATTGGGCCCCTACAATGAGCAGTTCTTC. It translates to CASRTRGLGPYNEQFF. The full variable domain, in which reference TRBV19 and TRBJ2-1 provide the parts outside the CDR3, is DGGITQSPKYLFRKEGQNVTLSCEQNLNHDAMYWYRQDPGQGLRLIYYSQIVNDFQKGDIAEGYSVSREKKESFPLTVTSAQKNPTAFYLCASRTRGLGPYNEQFFGPGTRLTVL.

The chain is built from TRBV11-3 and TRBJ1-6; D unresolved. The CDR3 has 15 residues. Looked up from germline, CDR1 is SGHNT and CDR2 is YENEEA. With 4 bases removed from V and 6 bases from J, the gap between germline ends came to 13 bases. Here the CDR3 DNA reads TGTGCCAGCAGCTATTGGGAATCGGGTAATTCACCCCTCCACTTT. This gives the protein CASSYWESGNSPLHF.

CDR3 loop: CASRGDREVLFF. CDR3 nucleotides: TGCGCCAGCAGGGGGGACAGGGAGGTTCTGTTTTTT. This chain connects TRBV10-1 to TRBJ1-4; 9 nucleotides agree with TRBD1. Germline CDR1 reads WNHNN; CDR2 reads SYGVQD (reference sequence). The CDR3 totals 12 residues. V lost 6 bases, J lost 14 bases, and 7 bases stayed unmatched.

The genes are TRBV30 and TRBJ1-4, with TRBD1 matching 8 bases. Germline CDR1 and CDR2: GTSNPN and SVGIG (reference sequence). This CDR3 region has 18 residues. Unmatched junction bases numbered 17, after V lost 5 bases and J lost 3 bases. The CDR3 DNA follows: TGTGCCTGGGAACCTACAACCGGGACAGGCATTTCTAATGAAAAACTGTTTTTT. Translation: CAWEPTTGTGISNEKLFF. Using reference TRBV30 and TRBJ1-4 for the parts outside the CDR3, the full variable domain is SQTIHQWPATLVQPVGSPLSLECTVEGTSNPNLYWYRQAAGRGLQLLFYSVGIGQISSEVPQNLSASRPQDRQFILSSKKLLLSDSGFYLCAWEPTTGTGISNEKLFFGSGTQLSVL.

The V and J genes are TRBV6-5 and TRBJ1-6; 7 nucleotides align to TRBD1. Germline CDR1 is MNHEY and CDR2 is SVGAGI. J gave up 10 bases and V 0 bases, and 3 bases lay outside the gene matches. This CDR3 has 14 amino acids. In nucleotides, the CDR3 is TGTGCCAGCAGTTACTCAGGGGGACAGTCACCCCTCCACTTT. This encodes CASSYSGGQSPLHF.

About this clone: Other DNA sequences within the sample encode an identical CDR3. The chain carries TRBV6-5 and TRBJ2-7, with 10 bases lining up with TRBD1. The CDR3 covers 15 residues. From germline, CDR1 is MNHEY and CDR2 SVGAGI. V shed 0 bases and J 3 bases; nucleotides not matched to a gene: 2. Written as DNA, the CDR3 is TGTGCCAGCAGTTACTCGGGACAGGGGATCTACGAGCAGTACTTC. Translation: CASSYSGQGIYEQYF.

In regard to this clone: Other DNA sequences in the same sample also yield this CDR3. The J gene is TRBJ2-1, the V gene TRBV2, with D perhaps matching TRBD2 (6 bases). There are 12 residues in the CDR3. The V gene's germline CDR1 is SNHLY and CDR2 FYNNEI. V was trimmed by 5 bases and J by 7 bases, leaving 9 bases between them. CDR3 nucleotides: TGTGCCAGCAGTCTCGGGGGAAATGAGCAGTTCTTC. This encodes CASSLGGNEQFF.

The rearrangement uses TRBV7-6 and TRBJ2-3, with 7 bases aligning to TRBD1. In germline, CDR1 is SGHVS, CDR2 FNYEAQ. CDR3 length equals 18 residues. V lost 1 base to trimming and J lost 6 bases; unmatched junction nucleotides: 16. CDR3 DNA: TGTGCCAGCAGCTTAGGTCGGCAGGGGGATCACACAAGGGATACGCAGTATTTT. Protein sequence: CASSLGRQGDHTRDTQYF.